These 32 T cell receptor beta chains were sequenced from one sample in a study of blood T cell repertoires in COVID-19. This table comes from immunoSEQ multiplex PCR, and its TCRdb copy is limited to in-frame clones, with some not included. This sample has approximately 280,000 clones, with around nine tenths found just once. Input material: peripheral blood. These receptors were obtained from a woman between 55 and 75 years old with acute or convalescent COVID-19.

V gene TRBV28 combines with J gene TRBJ1-4; TRBD1 is a possible D gene (6 bases). Trimming removed 8 bases from V and 10 bases from J, with 17 bases in between. Germline CDR1 is MDHEN and CDR2 is SYDVKM. CDR3 length: 13 amino acids. CDR3 sequence: CASQTQGWTKLFF. The DNA for the CDR3 is TGTGCCAGCCAAACACAGGGATGGACAAAACTGTTTTTT.

The chain carries TRBV4-3 and TRBJ1-2, with TRBD1 as a possible D gene (5 bases). In germline, CDR1 is LGHNA, CDR2 YSLEER. This CDR3 comprises 15 residues. The V end was cut by 0 bases, the J end by 4 bases, with 12 bases between. The CDR3 DNA reads as TGCGCCAGCAGCCAAGATAGGAACAGGCCCTATGGCTACACCTTC. The encoded protein is CASSQDRNRPYGYTF.

This clone has only a few counts. V and J are TRBV12-3 or TRBV12-4 and TRBJ2-2; D call uncertain. Trimming stripped 8 bases from V and 9 bases from J, with 10 bases between. The CDR3 spans 11 residues. As DNA, the CDR3 is TGTGCCAGCGGCATCTCCAGGGAGCTGTTTTTT. Its translation: CASGISRELFF.

The CDR3 DNA reads TGTGCCAGCAGTCGTAGGACAGGGGACGGCTATGGCTACACCTTC. This encodes CASSRRTGDGYGYTF. The chain joins TRBV6-1 to TRBJ1-2, with 9 positions matching TRBD1. Trimming removed 5 bases from V and 4 bases from J; junction bases left unmatched: 8. The length of the CDR3 is 15 residues. Germline assignment: CDR1 MNHNS and CDR2 SASEGT.

The chain links TRBV21-1 to TRBJ2-5; the table assigns TRBD2, which was not confirmed against the DNA. TRBV21-1 is deemed a pseudogene. The CDR3 runs 12 residues. The CDR3 DNA follows: TGTGCCAGCAGCACACTAGCAGAGACCCAGTACTTC. As protein: CASSTLAETQYF.

The rearrangement joins TRBV28 to TRBJ1-4; D perhaps matches TRBD1 (6 bases). Per the germline V gene, CDR1 is MDHEN and CDR2 is SYDVKM. Trimming shortened V by 2 bases and J by 6 bases, and 16 bases separated the two germline ends. The CDR3 has 16 residues. This chain's CDR3 is CASSLPWTPGDEKLFF. In DNA, the CDR3 is TGTGCCAGCAGTTTACCCTGGACGCCAGGGGATGAAAAACTGTTTTTT.

The chain uses TRBV19 and TRBJ1-5; tentative D call: TRBD1 (6 bases). The germline V and J ends were trimmed by 3 bases and 7 bases, with 13 bases remaining between them. The length of the CDR3 is 14 residues. CDR1 LNHDA and CDR2 SQIVND come from the germline V gene (reference sequence). The CDR3, as DNA: TGTGCCAGTAGTATGAGGCAGGGGAAGCAGCCCCAGCATTTT. Protein sequence: CASSMRQGKQPQHF. The full variable domain, with the rest looked up from reference TRBV19 and TRBJ1-5, is DGGITQSPKYLFRKEGQNVTLSCEQNLNHDAMYWYRQDPGQGLRLIYYSQIVNDFQKGDIAEGYSVSREKKESFPLTVTSAQKNPTAFYLCASSMRQGKQPQHFGDGTRLSIL.

The chain couples TRBV6-4 to TRBJ1-2; possible D gene TRBD1, 6 bases. V was clipped by 5 bases and J by 7 bases, with 17 bases between them. Germline V gene sequence: CDR1 MRHNA, CDR2 SNTAGT. The CDR3 runs to 14 residues. The CDR3: CASSPSFQGSGYTF. CDR3 sequence (DNA): TGTGCCAGCAGTCCAAGCTTCCAGGGGTCTGGCTACACCTTC.

The rearrangement joins TRBV7-6 to TRBJ2-1, with D tentatively TRBD2 (7 bases). The germline V gene has CDR1 SGHVS and CDR2 FNYEAQ. Trimming stripped 5 bases from V and 10 bases from J, with 12 bases between. The CDR3 spans 12 residues. CDR3 amino acids: CASSGGGGEQFF. The DNA of the CDR3 is TGTGCCAGCAGCGGGGGAGGGGGAGAGCAGTTCTTC.

The chain joins TRBV28 to TRBJ2-7; 8 nucleotides line up with TRBD1. The V segment lost 6 bases and the J segment 7 bases; nucleotides outside the gene matches: 11. There are 14 residues in the CDR3. Germline V lookup: CDR1 MDHEN, CDR2 SYDVKM. The CDR3 nucleotides are TGTGCCAGCAGATCCGGGCAGGGGGCGCGTGAGCAGTACTTC. This encodes CASRSGQGAREQYF.

The CDR3 here is CASAPRWDQPQHF. The CDR3, as DNA: TGTGCCAGCGCTCCGCGGTGGGATCAGCCCCAGCATTTT. The genes are TRBV2 and TRBJ1-5; D is ambiguous. CDR1 is SNHLY, CDR2 FYNNEI, per germline. V lost 8 bases to trimming and J lost 5 bases, with 13 bases between them. The CDR3 consists of 13 residues. Together with reference TRBV2 and TRBJ1-5, the CDR3 gives the full variable domain: EPEVTQTPSHQVTQMGQEVILRCVPISNHLYFYWYRQILGQKVEFLVSFYNNEISEKSEIFDDQFSVERPDGSNFTLKIRSTKLEDSAMYFCASAPRWDQPQHFGDGTRLSIL.

This chain uses TRBV4-3 with TRBJ2-1; tentative D call: TRBD1 (6 bases). Trimming cost V 0 bases and J 8 bases, with 11 bases left between them. The CDR3 extends over 14 amino acids. Germline V lookup: CDR1 LGHNA, CDR2 YSLEER. CDR3 sequence reads: CASSQEGRGYEQFF. CDR3 DNA sequence: TGCGCCAGCAGCCAAGAGGGCAGGGGCTATGAGCAGTTCTTC.

The chain uses TRBV27 and TRBJ1-2; 9 bases line up with TRBD1. This CDR3 has 12 residues. Germline lookup yields CDR1 MNHEY and CDR2 SMNVEV (reference sequence). J was trimmed by 13 bases and V by 5 bases; bases with no gene match: 8. The CDR3 bases are TGTGCCAGCAGTCACCCGTGGGACAGGGCCACCTTC. This encodes CASSHPWDRATF.

The rearrangement joins TRBV4-3 to TRBJ1-1; TRBD1 matches at 9 bases. V lost 3 bases, J lost 2 bases, and 7 bases stayed unmatched. Germline V gene sequence: CDR1 LGHNA, CDR2 YSLEER. The CDR3 totals 16 residues. CDR3: CASSQDGTGFNTEAFF. The CDR3 DNA follows: TGCGCCAGCAGCCAGGACGGGACAGGGTTTAACACTGAAGCTTTCTTT.

The genes are TRBV28 and TRBJ1-2; 12 bases match TRBD1. V trimming: 5 bases; J trimming: 8 bases; junction bases outside the gene matches: 6. Germline V CDR1 and CDR2: MDHEN, SYDVKM. The CDR3 runs to 14 residues. CDR3 nucleotide sequence: TGTGCCAGCAGTCCAGCCGGGACAGGGGGCGGCTACACCTTC. Residues: CASSPAGTGGGYTF.

The V call is TRBV30, the J call TRBJ1-6, with TRBD1 identical over 7 bases. Germline values: CDR1 GTSNPN, CDR2 SVGIG (reference sequence). The CDR3 contains 14 residues. V trimming: 0 bases; J trimming: 5 bases; junction bases outside the gene matches: 1. The CDR3 region has the DNA TGTGCCTGGAGTGTGGGACAGCATAATTCACCCCTCCACTTT. It is translated as CAWSVGQHNSPLHF.

Comment on this clone: The identical CDR3 is also encoded by other nucleotide sequences in the sample. This chain connects TRBV10-3 to TRBJ2-3; TRBD2 aligns across 10 bases. Germline V CDR1 and CDR2: ENHRY, SYGVKD. The CDR3 runs 14 residues. The J segment lost 2 bases and the V segment lost 7 bases, leaving 3 bases of the junction unmatched. The CDR3 sequence: CAITLAGDTDTQYF. As DNA, the CDR3 is TGTGCCATCACCCTAGCGGGAGACACAGATACGCAGTATTTT.

The V and J genes are TRBV5-1 and TRBJ2-7; D possibly corresponds to TRBD2 (7 bases). In germline, CDR1 is SGHRS, CDR2 YFSETQ. V was trimmed by 0 bases and J by 5 bases, leaving 15 bases between them. This CDR3 is built from 15 residues. The CDR3 here is CASSLAWGGVDEQYF. The CDR3 DNA follows: TGCGCCAGCAGCTTGGCTTGGGGGGGCGTGGACGAGCAGTACTTC.

The chain is built from TRBV29-1 and TRBJ1-5, with 7 bases lining up with TRBD1. The J segment lost 5 bases and the V segment lost 7 bases, leaving 5 bases of the junction unmatched. The germline V gene has CDR1 SQVTM and CDR2 ANQGSEA. The CDR3 runs to 12 residues. CDR3 sequence (DNA): TGCAGCGCCGGGACAGAGGATCAGCCCCAGCATTTT. Protein: CSAGTEDQPQHF.

This clone was seen more than once but under ten times. The chain employs TRBV7-9 and TRBJ1-2, with TRBD1 identical over 7 bases. The ends lost 5 bases at V and 5 bases at J; junction bases unmatched: 11. CDR1 and CDR2 (germline): SEHNR, FQNEAQ (reference sequence). The CDR3 totals 15 residues. The CDR3 reads CASSAGEDRVYGYTF. The CDR3 DNA reads TGTGCCAGCAGCGCCGGGGAAGACAGGGTTTATGGCTACACCTTC. The variable domain in full, completed from reference TRBV7-9 and TRBJ1-2, reads DTGVSQNPRHKITKRGQNVTFRCDPISEHNRLYWYRQTLGQGPEFLTYFQNEAQLEKSRLLSDRFSAERPKGSFSTLEIQRTEQGDSAMYLCASSAGEDRVYGYTFGSGTRLTVV.

This sequence joins TRBV28 and TRBJ2-7, with 8 bases lining up with TRBD2. Losses at the gene ends were 7 bases for V and 1 base for J; bases not matched to a gene: 6. Germline CDR1 MDHEN, CDR2 SYDVKM. CDR3 size: 14 residues. For the CDR3, the DNA is TGTGCCAGCATTGTAAGCGGGAGATCCTACGAGCAGTACTTC. This encodes CASIVSGRSYEQYF.

The rearrangement uses TRBV3-1 (or the pseudogene TRBV3-2) and TRBJ2-1, with D possibly being TRBD2 (6 bases). Germline lookup yields CDR1 LGHDT and CDR2 YNNKEL (reference sequence). The V end lost 5 bases, the J end lost 5 bases, and 16 bases lay between the germline ends. The CDR3 sequence is 15 residues long. CDR3 sequence reads: CASSFRSGVHNEQFF. The CDR3 coding sequence is TGTGCCAGCAGCTTCCGTAGCGGAGTCCACAATGAGCAGTTCTTC.

Here the CDR3 DNA reads TGTGCCAGCAGCCCGACAATTGACAGGGCCCATAGCAATCAGCCCCAGCATTTT. Translating gives CASSPTIDRAHSNQPQHF. The J gene is TRBJ1-5, the V gene TRBV4-2; 7 bases agree with TRBD1. V lost 4 bases, J lost 0 bases, and 12 bases stayed unmatched. The CDR3 runs 18 residues. Germline CDR1 LGHNA, CDR2 YNFKEQ.

The chain joins TRBV4-1 to TRBJ1-2; maybe TRBD1 (6 bases). The CDR3 totals 15 residues. CDR1 MGHRA and CDR2 YSYEKL come from the germline V gene. V lost 5 bases to trimming and J lost 4 bases, with 17 bases between them. The CDR3 loop is CASSGRQAIFYGYTF. In DNA form, the CDR3 reads TGCGCCAGCAGCGGTCGACAGGCCATCTTCTATGGCTACACCTTC.

The chain combines TRBV6-6 with TRBJ2-4, with a weak D call TRBD2 (5 bases). CDR1 and CDR2 from the germline V gene are MNHNY and SVGAGI (reference sequence). The CDR3 runs to 18 residues. V was pared by 5 bases and J by 0 bases, with 20 bases between. The CDR3 here is CASSPRQSSPIAKNIQYF. Written as DNA, the CDR3 is TGTGCCAGCAGTCCCCGGCAGTCTAGCCCCATAGCCAAAAACATTCAGTACTTC.

This clone was seen once. V is TRBV19 and J is TRBJ2-7; 12 bases line up with TRBD1. Trimming removed 5 bases from V and 3 bases from J; junction bases left unmatched: 5. From germline, CDR1 is LNHDA and CDR2 SQIVND (reference sequence). The CDR3 is 15 residues long. In DNA, the CDR3 is TGTGCCAGTAGTGCGGGGACAGGGGGCCGCTACGAGCAGTACTTC. This gives the protein CASSAGTGGRYEQYF.

V usage is TRBV5-5 and J usage is TRBJ2-3; 10 bases line up with TRBD1. The germline V gene has CDR1 SGHKS and CDR2 YYEKEE (reference sequence). V dropped 3 bases and J dropped 3; count of bases not matched to a gene: 4. This CDR3 is 15 amino acids long. The chain's CDR3 is CASSSRTGGTDTQYF. The CDR3 DNA reads as TGTGCCAGCAGCTCGCGGACAGGGGGGACAGATACGCAGTATTTT.

The chain combines TRBV5-1 with TRBJ1-6; TRBD1 agrees at 10 bases. J was trimmed by 9 bases and V by 0 bases; bases with no gene match: 12. The CDR3 sequence is 18 residues long. Germline V gene data show CDR1 as SGHRS and CDR2 as YFSETQ. In DNA, the CDR3 is TGCGCCAGCAGCTTGGGTCTCGGAGGGACAGGGGCGGTTTCACCCCTCCACTTT. It yields the protein CASSLGLGGTGAVSPLHF. Filled out from reference TRBV5-1 and TRBJ1-6, the complete variable domain reads KAGVTQTPRYLIKTRGQQVTLSCSPISGHRSVSWYQQTPGQGLQFLFEYFSETQRNKGNFPGRFSGRQFSNSRSEMNVSTLELGDSALYLCASSLGLGGTGAVSPLHFGNGTRLTVT.

The CDR3 nucleotides read TGTGCCAGCAGCGCAAACTCTGGAAACACCATATATTTT. This encodes CASSANSGNTIYF. The chain recombines TRBV9 with TRBJ1-3; no firm D call. This CDR3 is 13 amino acids long. Germline CDR1 and CDR2: SGDLS and YYNGEE. V was clipped by 3 bases and J by 0 bases, with 4 bases between them.

CDR3 sequence reads: CASSSGAPNEKLFF. CDR3 DNA sequence: TGTGCCAGCAGTTCAGGGGCACCTAATGAAAAACTGTTTTTT. The chain couples TRBV6-5 to TRBJ1-4, with D possibly being TRBD1 (6 bases). Germline V lookup: CDR1 MNHEY, CDR2 SVGAGI. The CDR3 has 14 residues. The V end was cut by 4 bases, the J end by 3 bases, with 9 bases between.

V usage is TRBV6-5 and J usage is TRBJ2-1; TRBD2 matches at 9 bases. The V and J ends lost 0 bases and 5 bases, in that order; junction bases with no gene match: 2. Germline V gives CDR1 MNHEY, CDR2 SVGAGI. The CDR3 has 15 residues. The CDR3, as DNA: TGTGCCAGCAGTTACTCGACTAGCGGCGACAATGAGCAGTTCTTC. Amino acid sequence: CASSYSTSGDNEQFF.

The V and J genes are TRBV30 and TRBJ2-7; a possible D gene is TRBD2 (5 bases). V shed 4 bases and J shed 2 bases, with 12 bases lying between them. This CDR3 comprises 13 residues. Germline loops: CDR1 GTSNPN, CDR2 SVGIG (reference sequence). The CDR3 sequence: CAWTMRAPYEQYF. The CDR3 DNA reads as TGTGCCTGGACAATGCGGGCCCCCTACGAGCAGTACTTC.